Included here is one T cell receptor beta chain sequence, with context. Antigen specificity is unknown. From germline, CDR1 is SGHTA and CDR2 FQGNSA. The ends were cut back, 4 bases at V and 4 bases at J, with 11 bases in the middle. CDR3 length equals 14 residues. TCRdb's table, derived via immunoSEQ multiplex PCR, lists solely in-frame clones and lacks some. The table includes around 130,000 clones, 92% detected once. This specimen belongs to a study of T cell responses to AZD1222 COVID-19 vaccine. Study-wide results and caveats: No repertoire was sampled before or during the peak T cell response, only after it.

V gene TRBV7-2 combines with J gene TRBJ2-1; D unresolved. The sample in question was peripheral blood, obtained 28 days after the second AZD1222 dose. This receptor was taken from an adult who received the AZD1222 COVID-19 vaccine. In DNA form, the CDR3 reads TGTGCCAGCAGCTCCCAGATACTTTACAATGAGCAGTTCTTC. This sequence encodes CASSSQILYNEQFF.